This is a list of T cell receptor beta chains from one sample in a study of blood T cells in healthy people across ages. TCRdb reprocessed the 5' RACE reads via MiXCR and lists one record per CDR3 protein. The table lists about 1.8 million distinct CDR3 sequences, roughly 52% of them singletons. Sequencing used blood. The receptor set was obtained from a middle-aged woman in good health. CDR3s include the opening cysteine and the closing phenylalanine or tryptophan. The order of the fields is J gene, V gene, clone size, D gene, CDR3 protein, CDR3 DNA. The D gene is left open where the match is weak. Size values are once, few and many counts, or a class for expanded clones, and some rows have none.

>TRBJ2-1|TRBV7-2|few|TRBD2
CASSYAGGRRNEQFF
TGTGCCAGCAGTTACGCGGGGGGCCGGAGGAATGAGCAGTTCTTC
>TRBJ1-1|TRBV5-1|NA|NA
CASSLGSGAAFF
TGCGCCAGCAGCCTCGGGTCAGGGGCTGCTTTCTTT
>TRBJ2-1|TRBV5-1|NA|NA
CASSRSGLNNEQFF
TGCGCCAGCAGCCGGTCTGGACTCAACAATGAGCAGTTCTTC
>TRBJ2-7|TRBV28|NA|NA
CASSLTRGATYEQYF
TGTGCCAGCAGTTTAACTCGGGGTGCCACCTACGAGCAGTACTTC
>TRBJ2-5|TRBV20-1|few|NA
CSASGLALETQYF
TGCAGTGCTAGCGGGCTAGCTTTAGAGACCCAGTACTTC
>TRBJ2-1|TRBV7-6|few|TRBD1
CASSTRRDRGRVEQFF
TGTGCCAGCAGCACTCGCCGGGACAGGGGGCGTGTTGAGCAGTTCTTC
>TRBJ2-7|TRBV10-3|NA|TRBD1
CATTRQGSYEQYF
TGTGCCACCACCCGACAGGGTAGCTACGAGCAGTACTTC
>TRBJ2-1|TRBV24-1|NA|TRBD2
CATSDRLAGASGTYNEQFF
TGTGCCACCAGTGACCGACTAGCGGGGGCCTCCGGAACCTACAATGAGCAGTTCTTC
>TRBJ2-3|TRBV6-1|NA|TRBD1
CASNRDSNTDTQYF
TGTGCCAGCAATAGGGACAGCAACACAGATACGCAGTATTTT
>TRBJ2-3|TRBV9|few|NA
CASSPQGGFSTDTQYF
TGTGCCAGCAGCCCCCAAGGGGGATTTAGCACAGATACGCAGTATTTT
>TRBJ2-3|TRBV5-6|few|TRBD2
CASSSKLAGGRDTQYF
TGTGCCAGCAGCTCGAAACTAGCGGGGGGGCGGGATACGCAGTATTTT
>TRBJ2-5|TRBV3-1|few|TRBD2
CASSPYTSGGAEETQYF
TGTGCCAGCAGTCCGTACACTAGCGGGGGGGCCGAAGAGACCCAGTACTTC
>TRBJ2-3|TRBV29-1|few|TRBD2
CSVFQRGQITDTQYF
TGCAGCGTTTTTCAGCGGGGCCAAATCACAGATACGCAGTATTTT
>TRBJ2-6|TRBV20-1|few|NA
CSARMPGPGANVLTF
TGCAGTGCTAGAATGCCAGGGCCAGGGGCCAACGTCCTGACTTTC
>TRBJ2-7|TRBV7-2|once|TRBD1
CASSTGTVPHEQYF
TGTGCCAGCAGCACGGGGACAGTACCTCACGAGCAGTACTTC
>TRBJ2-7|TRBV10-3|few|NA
CAISESGGLHSYEQYF
TGTGCCATCAGTGAGTCGGGGGGCCTTCACTCCTACGAGCAGTACTTC
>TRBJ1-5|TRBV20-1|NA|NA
CSASGGKNQPQHF
TGCAGTGCTAGTGGGGGGAAGAATCAGCCCCAGCATTTT
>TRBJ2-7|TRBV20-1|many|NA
CSASRDGGYEQYF
TGCAGTGCTAGTCGGGACGGAGGCTACGAGCAGTACTTC
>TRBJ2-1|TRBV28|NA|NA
CATGTLYNEQFF
TGTGCCACCGGTACTCTGTACAATGAGCAGTTCTTC
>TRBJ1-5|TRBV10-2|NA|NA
CASSESASNQPQHF
TGCGCCAGCAGTGAGTCGGCAAGCAATCAGCCCCAGCATTTT
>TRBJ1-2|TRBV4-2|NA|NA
CASSQDPSRTATYGYTF
TGTGCCAGCAGCCAAGATCCGTCGCGGACAGCGACCTATGGCTACACCTTC
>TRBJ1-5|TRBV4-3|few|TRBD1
CASSQVVGTGNNQPQHF
TGCGCCAGCAGCCAAGTGGTAGGGACAGGTAACAATCAGCCCCAGCATTTT
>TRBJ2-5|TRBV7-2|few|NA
CASSPLAGPFQETQYF
TGTGCCAGCAGCCCTCTGGCGGGGCCTTTCCAAGAGACCCAGTACTTC
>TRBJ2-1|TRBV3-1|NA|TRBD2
CASSQGIGLAGGNEQFF
TGTGCCAGCAGCCAAGGAATCGGACTAGCGGGGGGGAATGAGCAGTTCTTC
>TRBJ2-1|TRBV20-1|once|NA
CSARDSKRVDEQFF
TGCAGTGCTAGAGATAGTAAGAGGGTCGATGAGCAGTTCTTC
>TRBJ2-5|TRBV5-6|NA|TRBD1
CASSISWGNRGLGETQYF
TGTGCCAGCAGCATCTCGTGGGGGAACAGGGGGCTGGGAGAGACCCAGTACTTC
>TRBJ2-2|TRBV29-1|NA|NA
CSVEELRGTGELFF
TGCAGCGTTGAAGAACTGCGGGGCACCGGGGAGCTGTTTTTT
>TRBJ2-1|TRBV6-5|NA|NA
CASTDLGTATADEQFF
TGTGCCAGCACCGACTTGGGGACTGCTACGGCGGATGAGCAGTTCTTC
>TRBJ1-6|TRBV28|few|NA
CASSSPTAYNSPLHF
TGTGCCAGCAGCAGTCCCACGGCTTATAATTCACCCCTCCACTTT
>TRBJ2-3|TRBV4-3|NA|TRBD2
CASSLGTSVAGTQYF
TGCGCCAGCAGCCTCGGGACTAGCGTTGCGGGTACGCAGTATTTT
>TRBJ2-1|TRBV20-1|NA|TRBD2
CSAPRTSGARNEQFF
TGCAGTGCTCCCAGGACTAGCGGGGCTAGGAATGAGCAGTTCTTC
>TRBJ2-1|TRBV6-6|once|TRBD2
CASSNLAGARNEQFF
TGTGCCAGCAGTAATCTAGCGGGGGCGAGGAATGAGCAGTTCTTC
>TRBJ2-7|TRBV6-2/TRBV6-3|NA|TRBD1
CASSDWDSSYEQYF
TGTGCCAGCAGTGACTGGGACAGCTCCTACGAGCAGTACTTC
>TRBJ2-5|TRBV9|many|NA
CASSVTRDGETQYF
TGTGCCAGCAGCGTAACTAGGGATGGGGAGACCCAGTACTTC
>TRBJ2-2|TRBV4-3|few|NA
CASSQGQGDRSGELFF
TGCGCCAGCAGCCAAGGGCAGGGAGACAGATCCGGGGAGCTGTTTTTT
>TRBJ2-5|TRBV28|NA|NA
CASRMGWGKTKSQETQYF
TGTGCCAGCAGAATGGGTTGGGGGAAAACGAAGAGCCAAGAGACCCAGTACTTC
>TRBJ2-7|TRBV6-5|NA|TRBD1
CASSYRRTGDSYEQYF
TGTGCCAGCAGTTACCGTCGGACAGGAGACTCCTACGAGCAGTACTTC
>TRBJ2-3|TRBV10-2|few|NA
CASNQENAMGTDTQYF
TGCGCCAGCAACCAGGAGAACGCGATGGGCACAGATACGCAGTATTTT
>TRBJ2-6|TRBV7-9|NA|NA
CARGGEQEISGANVLTF
TGTGCCAGAGGGGGGGAACAGGAGATCTCTGGGGCCAACGTCCTGACTTTC
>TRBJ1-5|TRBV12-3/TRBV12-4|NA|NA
CASSTLAQGNQPQHF
TGTGCCAGCAGTACCTTGGCGCAGGGGAATCAGCCCCAGCATTTT
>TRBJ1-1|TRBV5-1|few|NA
CASSWTRGGDTEAFF
TGCGCCAGCAGCTGGACCAGGGGTGGGGACACTGAAGCTTTCTTT
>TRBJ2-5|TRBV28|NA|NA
CASINGGRSEETQYF
TGTGCCAGCATTAACGGGGGGCGGTCTGAAGAGACCCAGTACTTC
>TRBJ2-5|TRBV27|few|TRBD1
CASSPPGQIETQYF
TGTGCCAGCAGTCCGCCGGGACAGATAGAGACCCAGTACTTC